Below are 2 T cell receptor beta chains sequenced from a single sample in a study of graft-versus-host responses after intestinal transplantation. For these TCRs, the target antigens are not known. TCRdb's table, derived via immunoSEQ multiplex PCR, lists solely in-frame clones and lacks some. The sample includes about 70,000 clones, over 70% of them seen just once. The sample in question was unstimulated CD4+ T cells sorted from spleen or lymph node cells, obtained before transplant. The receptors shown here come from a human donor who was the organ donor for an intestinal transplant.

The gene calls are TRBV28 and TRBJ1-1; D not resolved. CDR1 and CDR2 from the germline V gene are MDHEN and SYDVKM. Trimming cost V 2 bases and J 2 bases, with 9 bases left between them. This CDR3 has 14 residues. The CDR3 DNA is TGTGCCAGCAGTTTAATAGGGAGTAACACTGAAGCTTTCTTT. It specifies CASSLIGSNTEAFF. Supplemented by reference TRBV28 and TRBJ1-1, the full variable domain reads DVKVTQSSRYLVKRTGEKVFLECVQDMDHENMFWYRQDPGLGLRLIYFSYDVKMKEKGDIPEGYSVSREKKERFSLILESASTNQTSMYLCASSLIGSNTEAFFGQGTRLTVV.

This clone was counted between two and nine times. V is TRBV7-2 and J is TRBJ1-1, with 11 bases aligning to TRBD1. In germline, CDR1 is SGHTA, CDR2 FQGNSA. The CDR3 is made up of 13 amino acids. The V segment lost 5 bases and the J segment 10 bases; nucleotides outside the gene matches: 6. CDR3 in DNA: TGTGCCAGCAGCCCATCGGACAGGGGGCGAGCTTTCTTT. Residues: CASSPSDRGRAFF.